This TCR beta chain was recovered during a study of identical twins. Study results and limitations: Out-of-frame alpha sequences shared by twins showed excess low generation probability. For out-of-frame beta sequences, excess twin sharing was weaker.

A universal primer binding site was introduced by template switching. The final cDNA contained unique molecular identifiers. TCRdb passed the 5' RACE reads through MiXCR, listing each CDR3 protein once. This table has about 520,000 distinct CDR3 sequences, under 25% appearing once. CDR3 length: 13 residues. Germline V gene data show CDR1 as MNHNY and CDR2 as SVGAGI (reference sequence). V was pared by 2 bases and J by 5 bases, with 9 bases between. This clonotype was detected only a few times. Its antigen is unknown. The same specimen was also included in a second study, on T cells expressing NK-cell markers. That publication notes: TCR beta repertoires came from sorted CD3+CD56+NKG2C+, CD3+CD56+NKG2C- and CD3+CD56-NKG2C+ T cells.

V is TRBV6-6 and J is TRBJ2-5; D is possibly TRBD1 (6 bases). The receptor's source is a woman between 18 and 29 years old in good health. Material: CD4+ T cells sorted from blood. CDR3 region: CASSYEGVETQYF. The CDR3 nucleotides are TGTGCCAGCAGTTACGAGGGGGTGGAGACCCAGTACTTC.